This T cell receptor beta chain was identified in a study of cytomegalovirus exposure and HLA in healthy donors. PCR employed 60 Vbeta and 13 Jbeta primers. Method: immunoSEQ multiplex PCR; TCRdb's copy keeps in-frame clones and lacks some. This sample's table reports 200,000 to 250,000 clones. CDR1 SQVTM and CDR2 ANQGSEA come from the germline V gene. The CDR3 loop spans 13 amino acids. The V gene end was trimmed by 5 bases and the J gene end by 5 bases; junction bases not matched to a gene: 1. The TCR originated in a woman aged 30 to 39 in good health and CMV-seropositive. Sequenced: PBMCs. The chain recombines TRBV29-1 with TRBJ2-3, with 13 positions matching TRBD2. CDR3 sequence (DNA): TGCAGCGTTAGGACTAGCGGGGGAGATACGCAGTATTTT. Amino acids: CSVRTSGGDTQYF.